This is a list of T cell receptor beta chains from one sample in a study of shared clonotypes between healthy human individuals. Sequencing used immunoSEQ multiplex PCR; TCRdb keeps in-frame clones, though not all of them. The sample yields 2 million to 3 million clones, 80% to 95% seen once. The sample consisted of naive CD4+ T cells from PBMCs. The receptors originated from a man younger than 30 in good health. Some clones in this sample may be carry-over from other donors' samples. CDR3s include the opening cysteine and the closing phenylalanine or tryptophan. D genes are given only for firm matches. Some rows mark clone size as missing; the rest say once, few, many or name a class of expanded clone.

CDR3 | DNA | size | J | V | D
CASSVTGSNEKLFF | TGCGCCAGCAGCGTGACGGGTTCTAATGAAAAACTGTTTTTT | . | TRBJ1-4 | TRBV5-1 | .
CASNRLAENTGELFF | TGTGCCAGCAACCGACTAGCGGAGAACACCGGGGAGCTGTTTTTT | once | TRBJ2-2 | TRBV7-8 | TRBD2
CASSGRTGGVAEAFF | TGTGCCAGCAGTGGCCGGACAGGGGGCGTCGCTGAAGCTTTCTTT | . | TRBJ1-1 | TRBV2 | TRBD1
CASSKPGTGYGYTF | TGTGCCAGCAGCAAACCCGGGACAGGCTATGGCTACACCTTC | . | TRBJ1-2 | TRBV9 | TRBD1
CASRDPSGSTDTQYF | TGTGCCAGCAGAGACCCCAGCGGGAGCACAGATACGCAGTATTTT | . | TRBJ2-3 | TRBV6-5 | .
CASTLLAGEQYF | TGTGCCAGCACCTTACTAGCGGGCGAGCAGTACTTC | . | TRBJ2-7 | TRBV2 | TRBD2
CASSYSSRGSYEQYF | TGTGCCAGCAGTTACTCATCCAGGGGGTCCTACGAGCAGTACTTC | . | TRBJ2-7 | TRBV6-5 | TRBD1
CSVGHKNTEAFF | TGCAGCGTTGGACACAAAAACACTGAAGCTTTCTTT | . | TRBJ1-1 | TRBV29-1 | .
CASSPRGDGYTF | TGTGCCAGCTCACCAAGAGGTGATGGCTACACCTTC | . | TRBJ1-2 | TRBV18 | .
CASRIEGPDSYNEQFF | TGTGCCAGTAGAATCGAGGGGCCCGACTCCTACAATGAGCAGTTCTTC | . | TRBJ2-1 | TRBV19 | .
CASSPAGELFF | TGTGCCAGCTCACCGGCCGGGGAGCTGTTTTTT | . | TRBJ2-2 | TRBV18 | .
CASSLDLLRPQHF | TGTGCCAGCAGTTTAGACCTGCTGCGGCCCCAGCATTTT | few | TRBJ1-5 | TRBV28 | .
CAISSGGPPEAFF | TGTGCCATCAGTTCGGGGGGCCCCCCTGAAGCTTTCTTT | . | TRBJ1-1 | TRBV10-3 | .
CAWNRHFTEAFF | TGTGCCTGGAATCGACATTTCACTGAAGCTTTCTTT | . | TRBJ1-1 | TRBV30 | .
CAISVGSMNTEAFF | TGTGCCATCAGTGTGGGGAGCATGAACACTGAAGCTTTCTTT | . | TRBJ1-1 | TRBV10-3 | .
CASSIDLGQAAGYTF | TGTGCCAGTAGTATAGATCTGGGACAGGCGGCTGGCTACACCTTC | . | TRBJ1-2 | TRBV19 | TRBD1
CASSVVAGGVEQFF | TGTGCCAGCAGCGTAGTGGCGGGAGGAGTTGAGCAGTTCTTC | . | TRBJ2-1 | TRBV9 | TRBD2
CASRGSTSDTQYF | TGTGCCAGCAGGGGTTCTACATCAGATACGCAGTATTTT | . | TRBJ2-3 | TRBV2 | .
CASSFSHSGNTIYF | TGTGCCAGCAGTTTCAGCCACTCTGGAAACACCATATATTTT | . | TRBJ1-3 | TRBV28 | .
CASSLGGNNQPQHF | TGTGCCAGCAGCTTAGGCGGGAACAATCAGCCCCAGCATTTT | . | TRBJ1-5 | TRBV7-2 | .
CASSQGSRLAGELFF | TGCGCCAGCAGCCAAGGGTCGAGGTTAGCCGGGGAGCTGTTTTTT | . | TRBJ2-2 | TRBV4-3 | .
CAISDPGRAGELFF | TGTGCCATCAGTGACCCTGGTCGGGCCGGGGAGCTGTTTTTT | . | TRBJ2-2 | TRBV10-3 | .
CASSLTSGFTGELFF | TGTGCCAGCAGCCTGACTAGCGGCTTCACCGGGGAGCTGTTTTTT | . | TRBJ2-2 | TRBV9 | TRBD2
CASSYGSHYGYTF | TGTGCCAGTAGTTATGGCAGTCACTATGGCTACACCTTC | . | TRBJ1-2 | TRBV19 | .
CASSHVGQGLAYEQYF | TGCGCCAGCAGCCACGTAGGACAGGGACTCGCCTACGAGCAGTACTTC | . | TRBJ2-7 | TRBV4-3 | TRBD1
CASRAQGDYGYTF | TGTGCCAGCAGGGCACAGGGAGACTATGGCTACACCTTC | . | TRBJ1-2 | TRBV6-4 | .
CSVAGRQGVRTDTQYF | TGCAGCGTCGCCGGACGACAGGGGGTCCGCACAGATACGCAGTATTTT | . | TRBJ2-3 | TRBV29-1 | TRBD1
CASSQDVGARNTEAFF | TGTGCCAGCAGCCAAGATGTAGGGGCCAGGAACACTGAAGCTTTCTTT | . | TRBJ1-1 | TRBV4-2 | .
CASSEAAGNTEAFF | TGTGCCAGCAGTGAAGCGGCGGGGAACACTGAAGCTTTCTTT | . | TRBJ1-1 | TRBV2 | .
CATSRGSPGEQYF | TGTGCCACCAGCAGAGGCTCCCCCGGCGAGCAGTACTTC | . | TRBJ2-7 | TRBV15 | .
CARRGQPQHF | TGTGCCCGCCGGGGACAGCCCCAGCATTTT | . | TRBJ1-5 | TRBV27 | .
CASSQTSGIYNEQFF | TGCGCCAGCAGTCAGACTAGCGGTATTTACAATGAGCAGTTCTTC | . | TRBJ2-1 | TRBV5-1 | TRBD2
CASSYDGAGYF | TGTGCCAGCAGTTACGATGGGGCAGGGTACTTC | . | TRBJ2-7 | TRBV6-6 | .
CASSRDSNTDTQYF | TGTGCCAGCAGCCGGGACTCGAACACAGATACGCAGTATTTT | . | TRBJ2-3 | TRBV7-9 | .
CASSMLQTNYGYTF | TGTGCCAGCAGTATGTTACAGACTAACTATGGCTACACCTTC | . | TRBJ1-2 | TRBV2 | .
CASSSRMGEKLFF | TGTGCCAGCAGTTCTAGAATGGGCGAAAAACTGTTTTTT | . | TRBJ1-4 | TRBV6-6 | .
CASRPGGEDTQYF | TGCGCCAGCAGACCAGGGGGCGAAGATACGCAGTATTTT | . | TRBJ2-3 | TRBV5-1 | TRBD1
CASSLVRDTGELFF | TGTGCCAGCAGCTTAGTTCGGGATACCGGGGAGCTGTTTTTT | . | TRBJ2-2 | TRBV7-3 | .
CASSLGGRGTEAFF | TGTGCCAGTAGTCTGGGGGGGAGGGGCACTGAAGCTTTCTTT | . | TRBJ1-1 | TRBV19 | .
CASSAGTVHYEQYF | TGTGCCAGCTCCGCCGGGACAGTGCACTACGAGCAGTACTTC | once | TRBJ2-7 | TRBV18 | TRBD1
CASRTGLDTEAFF | TGTGCCAGCAGGACAGGGTTGGACACTGAAGCTTTCTTT | . | TRBJ1-1 | TRBV2 | TRBD1
CASSPPGQMNTEAFF | TGCGCCAGCAGCCCCCCGGGACAGATGAACACTGAAGCTTTCTTT | . | TRBJ1-1 | TRBV5-1 | TRBD1
CASGFGQGNQPQHF | TGTGCTAGTGGTTTCGGACAGGGAAATCAGCCCCAGCATTTT | . | TRBJ1-5 | TRBV12-5 | TRBD1
CASSLTSGSSSGANVLTF | TGTGCCAGCAGCCTAACTAGCGGGAGTAGCTCTGGGGCCAACGTCCTGACTTTC | . | TRBJ2-6 | TRBV14 | TRBD2
CATKGTGSSYEQYF | TGTGCCACCAAAGGGACAGGAAGCTCCTACGAGCAGTACTTC | . | TRBJ2-7 | TRBV15 | TRBD1